One T cell receptor (beta chain) is described in this entry. These data originate in a study of OX40 agonist ivuxolimab in advanced cancers. The wider study: Partial response was recorded in three patients: one hepatocellular carcinoma and two cutaneous melanoma cases.

Repertoires were generated with immunoSEQ multiplex PCR, while TCRdb's copy carries only in-frame clones and drops some. The repertoire holds fewer than 100,000 clones, with around nine tenths as singletons. Systemic immunosuppression or autoimmune disease history was grounds to exclude patients. This CDR3 region has 14 residues. Germline CDR1 reads SGHAT; CDR2 reads FQNNGV. V was cut by 3 bases and J by 7 bases, with 10 bases left in between. The specimen comprised CD4+ or CD8+ T cells sorted from blood, sampled in a trial of the OX40 agonist ivuxolimab. The rearrangement uses TRBV11-2 and TRBJ1-6, with D unresolved. This TCR was sampled from an adult with an advanced solid tumor such as melanoma, head and neck, liver or kidney cancer. The CDR3 DNA is TGTGCCAGCAGCTTGCCGGTAGGGAATTCACCCCTCCACTTT. Translation: CASSLPVGNSPLHF.